A single sample is the source of the 18 T cell receptor beta chains below, sequenced in a study of blood T cell repertoires in COVID-19. Generated by immunoSEQ multiplex PCR, the TCRdb table keeps only in-frame clones and is missing some. The sample includes 80,000 to 95,000 clones, around 75% seen only once; the top ten take around 4.2%. The specimen sequenced was peripheral blood. The receptors were gathered from a woman aged 45-59 years with acute or convalescent COVID-19.

The chain uses TRBV2 and TRBJ2-1, with 8 nucleotides matching TRBD1. The V segment lost 6 bases and the J segment 1 base; nucleotides outside the gene matches: 5. Germline V gives CDR1 SNHLY, CDR2 FYNNEI. The CDR3 runs 15 residues. CDR3 bases: TGTGCCAGCAGCAGGGGGCAGAGGTCCTACAATGAGCAGTTCTTC. Its protein product is CASSRGQRSYNEQFF.

The CDR3 reads CASSQSLGGSYNEQFF. The CDR3, as DNA: TGCGCCAGCAGCCAGAGCCTCGGGGGCTCCTACAATGAGCAGTTCTTC. V usage is TRBV4-3 and J usage is TRBJ2-1; a possible D gene is TRBD2 (6 bases). This CDR3 has 16 amino acids. V lost 3 bases and J 0 bases, leaving 12 bases between the germline ends. Per germline, CDR1 LGHNA and CDR2 YSLEER.

The chain has TRBV6-6 and TRBJ1-2; D is undetermined. This CDR3 region has 16 residues. In germline, CDR1 is MNHNY, CDR2 SVGAGI (reference sequence). V lost 6 bases and J 5 bases, leaving 22 bases between the germline ends. DNA for the CDR3: TGTGCCAGCAGCTATACCGGGAGTTACCAGTCATATGGCTACACCTTC. Translation gives CASSYTGSYQSYGYTF.

V is TRBV7-3 and J is TRBJ2-2, with TRBD2 matching over 7 bases. Per germline, CDR1 SGHTA and CDR2 FQGTGA. This CDR3 is 17 amino acids long. V was pared by 1 base and J by 5 bases, with 10 bases of the junction left unmatched. The CDR3 region has the DNA TGTGCCAGCAGCTTAATCCCCCTCCAGCGGGGTACCGGGGAGCTGTTTTTT. Its translation is CASSLIPLQRGTGELFF.

The chain carries TRBV3-1 (or the pseudogene TRBV3-2) and TRBJ1-1, with 7 bases lining up with TRBD1. The CDR3 extends over 15 amino acids. V was clipped by 4 bases and J by 4 bases; unmatched bases: 9. Germline values: CDR1 LGHDT, CDR2 YNNKEL (reference sequence). CDR3 loop: CASSLAIQGGTEAFF. CDR3 DNA sequence: TGTGCCAGCAGCCTAGCGATTCAGGGGGGCACTGAAGCTTTCTTT.

This chain connects TRBV5-6 to TRBJ2-7; 8 bases are shared with TRBD2. V shed 1 base, J shed 0 bases, and the junction held 3 bases outside the gene matches. Germline-derived CDR1 and CDR2 are SGHDT and YYEEEE. The CDR3 has 15 amino acids. CDR3 region: CASSLSGTSSYEQYF. The DNA for the CDR3 is TGTGCCAGCAGCTTGTCGGGGACTAGCTCCTACGAGCAGTACTTC.

A remark on this clone: The same CDR3 arises from other DNA sequences in this sample as well. The V and J genes are TRBV5-1 and TRBJ1-4; possibly TRBD1 for D (5 bases). Deletions cut 0 bases from V and 7 bases from J, with 10 bases between. This CDR3 is built from 14 residues. The germline V gene encodes CDR1 SGHRS and CDR2 YFSETQ. As DNA, the CDR3 is TGCGCCAGCAGCTTGGAGGGGAGGGGTGAAAAACTGTTTTTT. Its translation is CASSLEGRGEKLFF.

This clone was seen once. The chain carries TRBV3-1 (or the pseudogene TRBV3-2) and TRBJ2-2; 7 bases agree with TRBD2. V was clipped by 11 bases and J by 9 bases; unmatched bases: 3. Germline V lookup: CDR1 LGHDT, CDR2 YNNKEL (reference sequence). CDR3 size: 10 residues. DNA for the CDR3: TGTGCCCCGGGAGGCAGGGAGCTGTTTTTT. Encoded protein: CAPGGRELFF.

This clone was counted once. J is TRBJ1-2 and V is TRBV3-1 (or the pseudogene TRBV3-2), with TRBD1 matching over 7 bases. Germline loops: CDR1 LGHDT, CDR2 YNNKEL (reference sequence). This CDR3 has 12 residues. V was pared by 1 base and J by 7 bases, with 0 bases of the junction left unmatched. As DNA, the CDR3 is TGTGCCAGCAGCCAAGGACAGGGTGGCTACACCTTC. It codes for CASSQGQGGYTF.

This chain connects TRBV3-1 (or the pseudogene TRBV3-2) to TRBJ1-3; D may be TRBD1 (5 bases). V was pared by 2 bases and J by 8 bases, with 19 bases between. From germline, CDR1 is LGHDT and CDR2 YNNKEL (reference sequence). The CDR3 is 16 residues long. Here the CDR3 DNA reads TGTGCCAGCAGCCAAACCACCGGGGGGATACCGGACACCATATATTTT. Its translation: CASSQTTGGIPDTIYF.

V usage is TRBV7-2 and J usage is TRBJ1-5, with 8 bases that match TRBD1. There are 16 residues in the CDR3. V trimming: 5 bases; J trimming: 2 bases; junction bases outside the gene matches: 8. Germline values: CDR1 SGHTA, CDR2 FQGNSA. CDR3 nucleotide sequence: TGTGCCAGCAGCGCGCTGCCGACAGGGGGCAATCAGCCCCAGCATTTT. Its translation is CASSALPTGGNQPQHF.

The chain carries TRBV19 and TRBJ2-6, with 11 bases matching TRBD1. Germline lookup yields CDR1 LNHDA and CDR2 SQIVND (reference sequence). The trim removed 5 bases at V and 1 base at J, leaving 7 bases unmatched. CDR3 size: 18 residues. For the CDR3, the DNA is TGTGCCAGTAGTCCCCTCGGACAGGGGGCGTCTGGGGCCAACGTCCTGACTTTC. It specifies CASSPLGQGASGANVLTF.

The DNA of the CDR3 is TGTGCCAGCAGACGGGGACTAGCGGGGGGAGAGACCCAGTACTTC. Translated: CASRRGLAGGETQYF. The chain employs TRBV14 and TRBJ2-5; TRBD2 agrees at 15 bases. Trimming at V came to 6 bases and at J to 4 bases, leaving 3 bases not matched to a gene. Germline V gives CDR1 SGHDN, CDR2 FVKESK. This CDR3 spans 15 amino acids.

The chain joins TRBV7-2 to TRBJ1-1, with D perhaps matching TRBD1 (6 bases). The CDR3 is 14 residues long. The ends were cut back, 6 bases at V and 6 bases at J, with 17 bases in the middle. CDR1 and CDR2 from the germline V gene are SGHTA and FQGNSA. CDR3 amino acids: CASSSQGGVAEAFF. CDR3 coding DNA: TGTGCCAGCAGTTCACAGGGAGGGGTGGCTGAAGCTTTCTTT.

The chain couples TRBV7-9 to TRBJ1-5; TRBD1 aligns across 7 bases. Per the germline V gene, CDR1 is SEHNR and CDR2 is FQNEAQ (reference sequence). The CDR3 spans 15 residues. The V gene end was trimmed by 4 bases and the J gene end by 1 base; junction bases not matched to a gene: 4. CDR3 region: CASSSTGTSNQPQHF. The DNA of the CDR3 is TGTGCCAGCAGCTCGACAGGGACAAGCAATCAGCCCCAGCATTTT. The entire variable domain, with the rest obtained from reference TRBV7-9 and TRBJ1-5, is as follows: DTGVSQNPRHKITKRGQNVTFRCDPISEHNRLYWYRQTLGQGPEFLTYFQNEAQLEKSRLLSDRFSAERPKGSFSTLEIQRTEQGDSAMYLCASSSTGTSNQPQHFGDGTRLSIL.

J is TRBJ1-1 and V is TRBV15; 11 bases match TRBD1. The CDR3 has 17 amino acids. Germline-derived CDR1 and CDR2 are LNHNV and YYDKDF (reference sequence). V gave up 2 bases and J gave up 4 bases; unmatched junction bases: 9. This chain's CDR3 is CATSRSGTGGGVTEAFF. The CDR3, as DNA: TGTGCCACCAGCAGATCCGGGACAGGGGGAGGGGTCACTGAAGCTTTCTTT.

This clone has just a few counts. The chain joins TRBV19 to TRBJ1-1; no clear D gene. This CDR3 has 13 amino acids. Germline loops: CDR1 LNHDA, CDR2 SQIVND (reference sequence). V was clipped by 5 bases and J by 1 base, with 8 bases between them. CDR3 in DNA: TGTGCCAGTAGTTTGGAGGGGAACACTGAAGCTTTCTTT. This gives the protein CASSLEGNTEAFF.

The chain couples TRBV19 to TRBJ2-2, with 8 bases lining up with TRBD2. V was clipped by 7 bases and J by 6 bases; unmatched bases: 7. This CDR3 has 14 amino acids. CDR1 LNHDA and CDR2 SQIVND come from the germline V gene (reference sequence). The CDR3 DNA reads as TGTGCCAGTAACGGGGGGGCTCTGGCCGGGGAGCTGTTTTTT. Protein product: CASNGGALAGELFF.